The T cell receptor (beta chain) described here comes from a study of shared clonotypes between healthy human individuals (dated by TCRdb to about 2020). Notes on the research overall: A couple of women and a few men aged 18 to 49 years were included in the cohort. To estimate repertoire size and how much clonotype sharing occurs between individuals, the study deeply sequenced the blood TCR repertoires of about 5 healthy adults. To increase sequencing depth and limit assay-specific biases, TCR repertoire library preparation and sequencing were carried out by different laboratories using diverse techniques. Leukapheresis yielded between about 0.8 and 9.5 billion PBMCs per donor.

About this clone itself: Its antigen is still unknown. With a much larger clone just one base away, this may be a read error. Additional DNA sequences in this sample encode the identical CDR3.

The donors were healthy, HIV-negative adults with no recently reported acute infections or vaccinations. Every donor was a Caucasian adult residing in Nashville, Tennessee, USA. For unsorted samples, some 90 million PBMCs were counted and genomic DNA was extracted with the QIAamp DNA Blood Mini kit. Blood was obtained by leukapheresis, after which PBMCs were separated by Ficoll-Histopaque density gradient centrifugation and cryopreserved in liquid nitrogen vapor phase. On the study overall, not on this receptor specifically: The genetic and exposure-history diversity represented was limited by the small number of donors. Pairwise subsampling indicated that sequencing depth was expected to affect the degree of clonotype sharing among donors. Sampling was limited to blood, and TCR repertoires in tissue likely differ from TCR repertoires in blood.

CDR1 and CDR2 are read off the germline V gene (reference sequence) as MNHEY and SMNVEV. The cysteine opens and the phenylalanine closes a CDR3 of 16 amino acids. Just the 48-base CDR3 DNA is kept, in frame starting at base 1. Using the deep immunoSEQ assay, TCR CDR3 regions were amplified from genomic DNA by multiplex PCR. For each cell subset, the extracted genomic DNA was distributed evenly across all wells of several immunoSEQ 96-well plates, and each plate served as one replicate. For unsorted PBMC, 250 to 350 ng of genomic DNA, equivalent to roughly 30,000 T cell genomes, went into each replicate PCR. Genomic DNA from unsorted PBMC was sequenced over ten immunoSEQ deep assay plates. The purified libraries were quantified using a Qubit 3.0 fluorometer, sized with a Bioanalyzer 2100, and then quantified again using the KAPA Library Quantification kit. A separate single-read 150-cycle Illumina NextSeq 550 flow cell was used to sequence each immunoSEQ 96-well plate. The source study handled its data this way. Because only junctional sequences without quality scores were contained in the immunoSEQ output, filtering matching that applied to full-length reads could not be performed. Sequences were annotated with PyIR, a Python wrapper for IgBLAST v1.9, using IMGT germline references to assign V/J genes and CDR3. Reads were filtered out if the reads had weak V/J assignments (E-value above 1e-6), no CDR3, stop codons, out-of-frame junctions, or ambiguous translated residues. V3J clonotypes were defined as sequences sharing an identical inferred V gene, J gene, and CDR3 amino acid sequence. To compute the percentage overlap between repertoires, the number of shared unique clonotypes was divided by the size of the smaller repertoire. RTK rarefaction, the Chao1 estimator, and Recon v2.1 estimates of unobserved clonotypes were used to assess repertoire richness. TCRdb limited this immuneACCESS table to in-frame rearrangements with V and J called. A share of clones is missing; checked studies link under half to unresolved V genes, and the rest is unexplained. The V and J calls and clone size come from that table; D and trimming were worked out from the DNA. For this sample there are some 500,000 clones; roughly four fifths appear just once. Of the sample, 12% is held by the ten largest clones.

Recombination connected TRBV27 to TRBJ1-3; TRBD1 could be the D gene, as 6 bases match. The sample comprised PBMCs. The sequence was collected from a woman in her forties in good health. Some clones in this sample may be carry-over from other donors' samples. The bases are TGTGCCAGCAGTCCCGCCCAGGGGCGTTCGGGAAACACCATATATTTC. Translated, it reads CASSPAQGRSGNTIYF.